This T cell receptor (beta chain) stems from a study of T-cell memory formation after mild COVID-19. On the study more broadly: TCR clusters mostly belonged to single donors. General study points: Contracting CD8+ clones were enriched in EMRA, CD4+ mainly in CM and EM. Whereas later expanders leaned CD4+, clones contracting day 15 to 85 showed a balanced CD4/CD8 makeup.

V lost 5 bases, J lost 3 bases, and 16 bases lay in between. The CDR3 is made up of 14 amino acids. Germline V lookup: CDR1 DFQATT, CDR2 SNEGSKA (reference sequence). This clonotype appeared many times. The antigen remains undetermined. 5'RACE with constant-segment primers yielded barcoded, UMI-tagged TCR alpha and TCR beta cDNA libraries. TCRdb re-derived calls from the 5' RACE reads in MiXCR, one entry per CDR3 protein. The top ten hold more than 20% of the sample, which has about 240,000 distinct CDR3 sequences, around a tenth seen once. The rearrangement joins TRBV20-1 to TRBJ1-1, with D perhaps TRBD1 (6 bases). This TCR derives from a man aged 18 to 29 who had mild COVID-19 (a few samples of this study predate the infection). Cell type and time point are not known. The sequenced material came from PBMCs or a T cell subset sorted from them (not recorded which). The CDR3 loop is CSAQGQRQYTEAFF. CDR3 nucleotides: TGCAGTGCTCAAGGACAGCGACAGTACACTGAAGCTTTCTTT.